The 4 T cell receptor beta chains reported below all come from one sample, sequenced in a study of post-analysis software for immune sequencing data. Incorporated into the TCR beta cDNA libraries were unique molecular identifiers, which served to reduce PCR and sequencing biases. Each CDR3 protein gets one entry after TCRdb re-called the PCR reads with MiXCR. The sample lists roughly 800,000 distinct CDR3 sequences, roughly 29% occurring once. Study conclusions and caveats: There were about 5 TRBV segments more frequent in patients than controls, and TRBV5-6, TRBV5-1 and TRBV20-1 were among them.

Their antigen targets remain unknown. Sequenced input: blood. The receptors come from a girl aged 10 to 17 with multiple sclerosis.

This rearrangement joins TRBV19 to TRBJ2-7; D not resolved. Trimming took 4 bases from V and 4 from J, leaving 11 bases between them. Germline lookup yields CDR1 LNHDA and CDR2 SQIVND (reference sequence). This CDR3 contains 13 residues. The CDR3 reads CASSKGQLYEQYF. The CDR3 DNA follows: TGTGCCAGTAGTAAAGGGCAGCTTTACGAGCAGTACTTC.

This chain joins TRBV20-1 and TRBJ2-5, with 9 positions matching TRBD2. The end of the DNA is better explained by TRBJ2-1, so the J call may be wrong. Germline V gene sequence: CDR1 DFQATT, CDR2 SNEGSKA (reference sequence). CDR3 size: 17 residues. CDR3 bases: TGCAGTGCTATCTCCCAGGAGCGGGGGGTGGCCCAAGAGACCCAGTTCTTC. Its translation is CSAISQERGVAQETQFF.

V is TRBV6-1 and J is TRBJ2-5; D is perhaps TRBD2 (7 bases). Germline assignment: CDR1 MNHNS and CDR2 SASEGT. The CDR3 covers 16 residues. The germline V and J ends were trimmed by 6 bases and 3 bases, with 20 bases remaining between them. CDR3 in amino acids: CASRPNPGGAEETQYF. CDR3 DNA sequence: TGTGCCAGCAGACCGAATCCGGGGGGCGCAGAAGAGACCCAGTACTTC.

This chain connects TRBV20-1 to TRBJ1-2; 7 bases line up with TRBD1. The CDR3 totals 12 residues. Germline V gene lookup returns CDR1 DFQATT and CDR2 SNEGSKA (reference sequence). Unmatched junction bases numbered 6, after V lost 3 bases and J lost 8 bases. CDR3 coding DNA: TGCAGTGCTAGGACAGGGAGGGACGGCTACACCTTC. Translation gives CSARTGRDGYTF.